Listed below are T cell receptor beta chains from one sample, sequenced in a study of blood T cell repertoires in COVID-19. The data were produced by immunoSEQ multiplex PCR, yet TCRdb's version contains in-frame clones alone and is incomplete. This sample has around 260,000 clones; approximately 85% occur once, and the top ten carry 3.5% to 5.5%. The sample was PBMCs or T cells enriched from blood (not recorded which). Receptor source: a woman in her 30s who had recovered from COVID-19. Both conserved end residues are part of each CDR3. A D gene is named only where the DNA matches it firmly. Clone size appears in some rows only: once, few, many, or a class for an expanded clone.

J gene: TRBJ1-2
V gene: TRBV6-1
D gene: TRBD1
clone size: .
CDR3 DNA: TGTGCCAGCAGTGAAGGAATAGGAGGGGGCAGGGGAGGCTATGGCTACACCTTC
CDR3 protein: CASSEGIGGGRGGYGYTF

J gene: TRBJ1-4
V gene: TRBV6-5
D gene: .
clone size: .
CDR3 DNA: TGTGCCAGCAGTTACGGGGGGTCAGACGGCGAAAAACTGTTTTTT
CDR3 protein: CASSYGGSDGEKLFF

J gene: TRBJ2-6
V gene: TRBV5-4
D gene: .
clone size: .
CDR3 DNA: TGTGCCAGCAGCTCCAATTCCGGGGCCAACGTCCTGACTTTC
CDR3 protein: CASSSNSGANVLTF

J gene: TRBJ2-1
V gene: TRBV12-3/TRBV12-4
D gene: .
clone size: .
CDR3 DNA: TGTGCCAGCAGTTTACGGACAGACAATGAGCAGTTCTTC
CDR3 protein: CASSLRTDNEQFF

J gene: TRBJ2-5
V gene: TRBV18
D gene: .
clone size: .
CDR3 DNA: TGTGCCAGCTCCACCGGGGGAGAGACCCAGTACTTC
CDR3 protein: CASSTGGETQYF

J gene: TRBJ1-4
V gene: TRBV18
D gene: .
clone size: once
CDR3 DNA: TGTGCCAGCTCCCGACAAAGGGGGAATGGTAATGAAAAACTGTTTTTT
CDR3 protein: CASSRQRGNGNEKLFF

J gene: TRBJ2-1
V gene: TRBV5-1
D gene: .
clone size: .
CDR3 DNA: TGCGCCAGCAGCCTTAATAGCGGAAAGGGCTCCTACAATGAGCAGTTCTTC
CDR3 protein: CASSLNSGKGSYNEQFF

J gene: TRBJ1-2
V gene: TRBV27
D gene: TRBD1
clone size: few
CDR3 DNA: TGTGCCAGCAGTTTATCTAGGACAGGGGCCTTCAGCTACACCTTC
CDR3 protein: CASSLSRTGAFSYTF

J gene: TRBJ2-7
V gene: TRBV4-1
D gene: .
clone size: .
CDR3 DNA: TGCGCCAGCAGCCAGGCTTACGAAGCGGACTCCTACGAGCAGTACTTC
CDR3 protein: CASSQAYEADSYEQYF

J gene: TRBJ2-5
V gene: TRBV28
D gene: TRBD2
clone size: .
CDR3 DNA: TGTGCCAGCAGCCCATCTCCCCTTGCAGCGGGAGTTAGGGTCGGAGAGACCCAGTACTTC
CDR3 protein: CASSPSPLAAGVRVGETQYF

J gene: TRBJ2-2
V gene: TRBV11-2
D gene: .
clone size: .
CDR3 DNA: TGTGCCAGCAGCTTCGGGGTTGCGAGCACCGGGGAGCTGTTTTTT
CDR3 protein: CASSFGVASTGELFF

J gene: TRBJ2-3
V gene: TRBV7-9
D gene: TRBD2
clone size: .
CDR3 DNA: TGTGCCAGCAGCTTACCACCTAGACTAGCGGGTCAGGCTGGCACGCAGTATTTT
CDR3 protein: CASSLPPRLAGQAGTQYF

J gene: TRBJ1-4
V gene: TRBV5-5
D gene: TRBD1
clone size: once
CDR3 DNA: TGTGCCAGCAGCTTGGGGGACAGGGGGCGTGCAACTAATGAAAAACTGTTTTTT
CDR3 protein: CASSLGDRGRATNEKLFF

J gene: TRBJ1-2
V gene: TRBV5-6
D gene: TRBD1
clone size: .
CDR3 DNA: TGTGCCAGCAGCGCGCGCCCCGGGACAGGGGTATATGGCTACACCTTC
CDR3 protein: CASSARPGTGVYGYTF

J gene: TRBJ1-2
V gene: TRBV28
D gene: TRBD1
clone size: .
CDR3 DNA: TGTGCCAGCACCAAAGAGTTGGGACAGCTTGGCTATGGCTACACCTTC
CDR3 protein: CASTKELGQLGYGYTF

J gene: TRBJ2-3
V gene: TRBV19
D gene: .
clone size: .
CDR3 DNA: TGTGCCAGTAGTCTGGACTCACCTAGCACAGATACGCAGTATTTT
CDR3 protein: CASSLDSPSTDTQYF

J gene: TRBJ2-7
V gene: TRBV5-1
D gene: TRBD2
clone size: .
CDR3 DNA: TGCGCCAGCAGCCTCGGCCCTAGCGGGCTGGTCTCGCGTTTCTACGAGCAGTACTTC
CDR3 protein: CASSLGPSGLVSRFYEQYF

J gene: TRBJ2-7
V gene: TRBV9
D gene: TRBD2
clone size: .
CDR3 DNA: TGTGCCAGCAGCGTAGATGGTAGCGGGTTATACGAGCAGTACTTC
CDR3 protein: CASSVDGSGLYEQYF

J gene: TRBJ2-2
V gene: TRBV12-5
D gene: .
clone size: once
CDR3 DNA: TGTGCTAGTGGCCCGGGGTCGGGTGGGGCCGGGGAGCTGTTTTTT
CDR3 protein: CASGPGSGGAGELFF

J gene: TRBJ1-5
V gene: TRBV18
D gene: .
clone size: .
CDR3 DNA: TGTGCCAGCTCACCACGAGTTAGCAATCAGCCCCAGCATTTT
CDR3 protein: CASSPRVSNQPQHF

J gene: TRBJ1-1
V gene: TRBV7-8
D gene: .
clone size: .
CDR3 DNA: TGTGCCAGCAGCCAGCGAACTGGGTCCGGCGCTGAAGCTTTCTTT
CDR3 protein: CASSQRTGSGAEAFF

J gene: TRBJ1-6
V gene: TRBV5-1
D gene: TRBD1
clone size: .
CDR3 DNA: TGCGCCAGCAGCTTGGCCACAGGGGCTTCGGCACCCCTCCACTTT
CDR3 protein: CASSLATGASAPLHF

J gene: TRBJ2-1
V gene: TRBV7-9
D gene: .
clone size: .
CDR3 DNA: TGTGCCAGCAGCTCACCTCAGGGGAGCTCCTACAATGAGCAGTTCTTC
CDR3 protein: CASSSPQGSSYNEQFF

J gene: TRBJ1-2
V gene: TRBV7-9
D gene: .
clone size: .
CDR3 DNA: TGTGCCAGCAGCTTAGTTGGGAGGCTGGATGGCTACACCTTC
CDR3 protein: CASSLVGRLDGYTF

J gene: TRBJ2-1
V gene: TRBV25-1
D gene: .
clone size: .
CDR3 DNA: TGTGCCAGCAGCGGGAGTGGGAGTTGTTTCTTC
CDR3 protein: CASSGSGSCFF

J gene: TRBJ2-7
V gene: TRBV28
D gene: .
clone size: .
CDR3 DNA: TGTGCCAGCACCTCGCTTGGCGACAGTTCCTACGAGCAGTACTTC
CDR3 protein: CASTSLGDSSYEQYF

J gene: TRBJ2-7
V gene: TRBV5-4
D gene: .
clone size: .
CDR3 DNA: TGTGCCAGCAGCTTGGAGCGGAACTACGAGCAGTACTTC
CDR3 protein: CASSLERNYEQYF

J gene: TRBJ2-1
V gene: TRBV7-2
D gene: TRBD1
clone size: .
CDR3 DNA: TGTGCCAGCAGCTTAGGGACAGGGGGCGGCCGGGTTGAGCAGTTCTTC
CDR3 protein: CASSLGTGGGRVEQFF

J gene: TRBJ1-2
V gene: TRBV7-9
D gene: .
clone size: .
CDR3 DNA: TGTGCCAGCAGCGGAGGGGACTATGGCTACACCTTC
CDR3 protein: CASSGGDYGYTF

J gene: TRBJ2-1
V gene: TRBV7-3
D gene: .
clone size: .
CDR3 DNA: TGTGCCAGCAGCCCCCGGCTGGGGGCAAATGAGCAGTTCTTC
CDR3 protein: CASSPRLGANEQFF

J gene: TRBJ2-5
V gene: TRBV28
D gene: .
clone size: .
CDR3 DNA: TGTGCCAGCAGTTTAACCGGGGGAGAGACCCAGTACTTC
CDR3 protein: CASSLTGGETQYF

J gene: TRBJ1-4
V gene: TRBV5-1
D gene: TRBD1
clone size: .
CDR3 DNA: TGCGCCAGCAGCTCGACAGGGAGAAATGAAAAACTGTTTTTT
CDR3 protein: CASSSTGRNEKLFF

J gene: TRBJ1-1
V gene: TRBV5-4
D gene: .
clone size: .
CDR3 DNA: TGTGCCAGCAGCCAAGGAGGATCTGAAGCTTTCTTT
CDR3 protein: CASSQGGSEAFF

J gene: TRBJ2-3
V gene: TRBV19
D gene: .
clone size: .
CDR3 DNA: TGTGCCAGTACCCTCAAGGGGGGACAGATCACAGATACGCAGTATTTT
CDR3 protein: CASTLKGGQITDTQYF

J gene: TRBJ2-5
V gene: TRBV5-1
D gene: .
clone size: .
CDR3 DNA: TGCGCCAGCAGCTTTTGGCGGAATGACCAAGAGACCCAGTACTTC
CDR3 protein: CASSFWRNDQETQYF

J gene: TRBJ2-1
V gene: TRBV9
D gene: .
clone size: .
CDR3 DNA: TGTGCCAGCAGCCGGGATTCCAATACTTACAATGAGCAGTTCTTC
CDR3 protein: CASSRDSNTYNEQFF

J gene: TRBJ2-1
V gene: TRBV29-1
D gene: .
clone size: .
CDR3 DNA: TGCAGCGGACATGTAGGTGAGCAGTTCTTC
CDR3 protein: CSGHVGEQFF

J gene: TRBJ2-3
V gene: TRBV5-1
D gene: TRBD1
clone size: .
CDR3 DNA: TGCGCCAGCAGCAAGGGACAGAACACAGATACGCAGTATTTT
CDR3 protein: CASSKGQNTDTQYF

J gene: TRBJ2-7
V gene: TRBV19
D gene: .
clone size: .
CDR3 DNA: TGTGCCAGTAGTATTACGGCGGGAAAAACGGAGCAGTACTTC
CDR3 protein: CASSITAGKTEQYF

J gene: TRBJ2-4
V gene: TRBV19
D gene: .
clone size: .
CDR3 DNA: TGTGCCAGTAGTCCCCGACAATTCCTAGCCAAAAACATTCAGTACTTC
CDR3 protein: CASSPRQFLAKNIQYF

J gene: TRBJ1-2
V gene: TRBV19
D gene: .
clone size: .
CDR3 DNA: TGTGCCAGTAGTATAGTCGGCGGGAATAGCGATGGCTACACCTTC
CDR3 protein: CASSIVGGNSDGYTF

J gene: TRBJ2-7
V gene: TRBV18
D gene: .
clone size: .
CDR3 DNA: TGTGCCAGCTCACCCCCCTCCCCCGAGGGCTACGAGCAGTACTTC
CDR3 protein: CASSPPSPEGYEQYF

J gene: TRBJ1-2
V gene: TRBV12-3/TRBV12-4
D gene: .
clone size: .
CDR3 DNA: TGTGCCAGCAGTTTGGGCGGGCCCAATGGCTACACCTTC
CDR3 protein: CASSLGGPNGYTF

J gene: TRBJ1-6
V gene: TRBV28
D gene: .
clone size: .
CDR3 DNA: TGTGCCAGCAGTTTGGGTGGGGAGATGAAGACCCTCCACTTT
CDR3 protein: CASSLGGEMKTLHF

J gene: TRBJ2-7
V gene: TRBV6-5
D gene: TRBD1
clone size: .
CDR3 DNA: TGTGCCAGCAGTTACTCGACAGGGTCCCTCGGCGAGCAGTACTTC
CDR3 protein: CASSYSTGSLGEQYF

J gene: TRBJ1-2
V gene: TRBV19
D gene: TRBD1
clone size: .
CDR3 DNA: TGTGCCAGTAGTGTGGGACAGATGGGTGGCTACACCTTC
CDR3 protein: CASSVGQMGGYTF

J gene: TRBJ1-4
V gene: TRBV5-6
D gene: .
clone size: .
CDR3 DNA: TGTGCCAGCAGCTTGGCACAGGGAGAGGGGAAACTGTTTTTT
CDR3 protein: CASSLAQGEGKLFF

J gene: TRBJ2-5
V gene: TRBV6-5
D gene: .
clone size: .
CDR3 DNA: TGTGCCAGCCGGGGGGCGGGAGAGACCCAGTACTTC
CDR3 protein: CASRGAGETQYF

J gene: TRBJ2-1
V gene: TRBV21-1
D gene: .
clone size: .
CDR3 DNA: TGTGCCAGCAGCAAGGAGGGACAGCAATACAATGAGCAGTTCTTC
CDR3 protein: CASSKEGQQYNEQFF

J gene: TRBJ2-1
V gene: TRBV9
D gene: TRBD2
clone size: once
CDR3 DNA: TGTGCCAGCAGCGTAGATGAGGGAGGGCGGGATGAGCAGTTCTTC
CDR3 protein: CASSVDEGGRDEQFF

J gene: TRBJ1-2
V gene: TRBV19
D gene: .
clone size: .
CDR3 DNA: TGTGCCACCTCTCCCCGACAGATCTTTAACTATGGCTACACCTTC
CDR3 protein: CATSPRQIFNYGYTF

J gene: TRBJ2-2
V gene: TRBV2
D gene: .
clone size: .
CDR3 DNA: TGTGCCAGCGGGAGCCATACCGGGGAGCTGTTTTTT
CDR3 protein: CASGSHTGELFF

J gene: TRBJ1-2
V gene: TRBV28
D gene: TRBD1
clone size: .
CDR3 DNA: TGTGCCAGCAGTCGGACAGGGGGATATGGCTACACCTTC
CDR3 protein: CASSRTGGYGYTF

J gene: TRBJ2-2
V gene: TRBV19
D gene: .
clone size: .
CDR3 DNA: TGTGCCAGTAGTATGGGGCAGAGACTAGGTTGGACCGGGGAGCTGTTTTTT
CDR3 protein: CASSMGQRLGWTGELFF

J gene: TRBJ2-7
V gene: TRBV27
D gene: TRBD1
clone size: few
CDR3 DNA: TGTGCCAGCAGTGCCGGGACAGACATCTACGAGCAGTACTTC
CDR3 protein: CASSAGTDIYEQYF

J gene: TRBJ1-4
V gene: TRBV19
D gene: .
clone size: .
CDR3 DNA: TGTGCCAGTAGTATCACAACGCCGGGAGCAACTAATGAAAAACTGTTTTTT
CDR3 protein: CASSITTPGATNEKLFF

J gene: TRBJ1-1
V gene: TRBV15
D gene: .
clone size: .
CDR3 DNA: TGTGCCACCAGCAGACCTCCCGGAGGGACTGAAGCTTTCTTT
CDR3 protein: CATSRPPGGTEAFF

J gene: TRBJ1-5
V gene: TRBV7-2
D gene: .
clone size: .
CDR3 DNA: TGTGCCAGCAGCTTAAGAGGGAATCAGCCCCAGCATTTT
CDR3 protein: CASSLRGNQPQHF

J gene: TRBJ1-1
V gene: TRBV28
D gene: .
clone size: .
CDR3 DNA: TGTGCCAGTTCTAAGAGGGTCACTGAAGCTTTCTTT
CDR3 protein: CASSKRVTEAFF

J gene: TRBJ1-5
V gene: TRBV11-2
D gene: TRBD1
clone size: few
CDR3 DNA: TGTGCCAGCAGCCCGCGACAGGGTGAGAGGAATCAGCCCCAGCATTTT
CDR3 protein: CASSPRQGERNQPQHF